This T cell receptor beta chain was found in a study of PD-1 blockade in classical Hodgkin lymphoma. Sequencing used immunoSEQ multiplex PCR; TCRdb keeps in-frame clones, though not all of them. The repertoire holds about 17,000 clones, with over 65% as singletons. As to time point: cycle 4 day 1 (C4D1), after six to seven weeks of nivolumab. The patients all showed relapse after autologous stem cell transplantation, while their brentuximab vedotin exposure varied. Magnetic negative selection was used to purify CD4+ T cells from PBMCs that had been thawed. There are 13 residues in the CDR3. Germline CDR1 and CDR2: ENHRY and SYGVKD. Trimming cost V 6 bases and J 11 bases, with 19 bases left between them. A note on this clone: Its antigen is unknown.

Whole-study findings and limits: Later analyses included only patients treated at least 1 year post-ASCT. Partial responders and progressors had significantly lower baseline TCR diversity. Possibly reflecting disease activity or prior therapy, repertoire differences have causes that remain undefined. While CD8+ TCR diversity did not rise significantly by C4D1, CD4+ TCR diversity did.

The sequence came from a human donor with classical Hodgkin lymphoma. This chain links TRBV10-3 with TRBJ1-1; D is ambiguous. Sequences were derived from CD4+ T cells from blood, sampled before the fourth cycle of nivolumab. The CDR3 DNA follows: TGTGCCATCAGGGACCGTCCAGAAAGTGGGGCTTTCTTT. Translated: CAIRDRPESGAFF.